These T cell receptor beta chains were read from a single sample in a study of regulatory T cells in long-lasting Graves disease. TCRdb used MiXCR to reprocess the multiplex PCR reads, holding one entry per CDR3 protein. The profile shows 400,000 to 500,000 distinct CDR3 sequences, 14% of them singletons. The data were also submitted as part of a second study, on T cells in Graves' hyperthyroidism and ophthalmopathy.

The source material was peripheral blood mononuclear cells (PBMCs), sampled at new diagnosis, from a patient treated with antithyroid drugs. The receptors stem from a woman aged 50 to 60 with Graves disease. The CDR3 runs from the conserved cysteine through the conserved F or W. D genes are given only for firm matches. For some rows the clone size is stated as once, few or many, or as a class when expanded; others skip it.

d_gene: .
v_gene: TRBV5-4
abundance: many
j_gene: TRBJ2-7
CDR3aa: CASSSDFAVSYEQYF
CDR3nt: TGTGCCAGCAGCTCCGACTTTGCGGTCTCCTACGAGCAGTACTTC

d_gene: .
v_gene: TRBV9
abundance: many
j_gene: TRBJ1-5
CDR3aa: CASSPSPGPNQPQHF
CDR3nt: TGTGCCAGCAGTCCTTCACCGGGTCCTAATCAGCCCCAGCATTTT

d_gene: .
v_gene: TRBV27
abundance: few
j_gene: TRBJ2-5
CDR3aa: CASSLRTQYF
CDR3nt: TGTGCCAGCAGTTTAAGGACCCAGTACTTC

d_gene: .
v_gene: TRBV11-2
abundance: few
j_gene: TRBJ2-3
CDR3aa: CASSRASGATDTQYF
CDR3nt: TGTGCCAGCAGCCGGGCCTCCGGGGCCACAGATACGCAGTATTTT

d_gene: .
v_gene: TRBV20-1
abundance: many
j_gene: TRBJ2-7
CDR3aa: CSASPRYALGYEQYF
CDR3nt: TGCAGTGCCAGTCCCCGATACGCTTTGGGTTACGAGCAGTACTTC

d_gene: .
v_gene: TRBV19
abundance: few
j_gene: TRBJ2-5
CDR3aa: CASSIGGSGETQYF
CDR3nt: TGTGCCAGTAGTATTGGGGGGAGCGGTGAGACCCAGTACTTC

d_gene: .
v_gene: TRBV5-8
abundance: .
j_gene: TRBJ2-3
CDR3aa: CAGKISSTDTQYF
CDR3nt: TGTGCCGGTAAAATCTCTAGCACAGATACGCAGTATTTT

d_gene: .
v_gene: TRBV12-3/TRBV12-4
abundance: many
j_gene: TRBJ2-4
CDR3aa: CASSLATGLLAKNIQYF
CDR3nt: TGTGCCAGCAGTTTAGCGACAGGACTGCTAGCCAAAAACATTCAGTACTTC

d_gene: TRBD1
v_gene: TRBV12-3/TRBV12-4
abundance: few
j_gene: TRBJ2-6
CDR3aa: CASSLRTGGNGANVLTF
CDR3nt: TGTGCCAGCAGTTTGAGGACAGGGGGGAACGGGGCCAACGTCCTGACTTTC

d_gene: .
v_gene: TRBV7-8
abundance: .
j_gene: TRBJ1-1
CDR3aa: CASSPRRTENTEAFF
CDR3nt: TGTGCCAGCAGCCCCCGAAGGACAGAGAACACTGAAGCTTTCTTT

d_gene: TRBD2
v_gene: TRBV5-5
abundance: many
j_gene: TRBJ2-7
CDR3aa: CASSWGLAGVLTPYEQYF
CDR3nt: TGTGCCAGCAGCTGGGGACTAGCGGGAGTACTTACGCCTTACGAGCAGTACTTC

d_gene: .
v_gene: TRBV28
abundance: many
j_gene: TRBJ2-7
CDR3aa: CASSATTRTYEQYF
CDR3nt: TGTGCCAGCAGTGCCACCACTCGGACCTACGAGCAGTACTTC

d_gene: TRBD2
v_gene: TRBV4-1
abundance: .
j_gene: TRBJ2-7
CDR3aa: CASSQGSGLAVEQYF
CDR3nt: TGCGCCAGCAGCCAAGGGTCAGGACTAGCCGTAGAGCAGTACTTC

d_gene: TRBD1
v_gene: TRBV6-1
abundance: many
j_gene: TRBJ1-1
CDR3aa: CASSAGPDRVNTEAFF
CDR3nt: TGTGCCAGCAGTGCGGGCCCGGACAGGGTGAACACTGAAGCTTTCTTT

d_gene: .
v_gene: TRBV11-2
abundance: .
j_gene: TRBJ2-1
CDR3aa: CASSLVEENYNEQFF
CDR3nt: TGTGCCAGCAGCTTAGTGGAGGAGAATTACAATGAGCAGTTCTTC